The 27 T cell receptor beta chains in this list originate from one sample, sequenced in a study of Ad26.COV2.S vaccination and SARS-CoV-2 variants. The method was immunoSEQ multiplex PCR; TCRdb's version includes in-frame clones alone and lacks a portion of them. Here the sample spans some 180,000 clones, around 90% being singletons. Sequenced here: peripheral blood, sampled after recovery from COVID-19. Receptors originate from a human donor who had recovered from COVID-19.

This chain links TRBV28 with TRBJ2-7; D gene unclear. This CDR3 region has 14 residues. V lost 3 bases and J 3 bases, leaving 12 bases between the germline ends. CDR1 is MDHEN and CDR2 is SYDVKM in the germline V gene. The CDR3 region has the DNA TGTGCCAGCAGTTTTGGTCAGCCACTCTACGAGCAGTACTTC. Translation: CASSFGQPLYEQYF.

The CDR3 nucleotides read TGTGCCAGCAGCTTGGTGGCTAGCGGGAGCCCAGAGACCCAGTACTTC. It translates to CASSLVASGSPETQYF. The chain joins TRBV13 to TRBJ2-5, with 10 nucleotides matching TRBD2. This CDR3 has 16 amino acids. Unmatched junction bases numbered 8, after V lost 3 bases and J lost 4 bases. The germline gives CDR1 PRHDT, CDR2 FYEKMQ (reference sequence).

CDR3 bases: TGCAGTGCTAGTATCGCTGTGGAACGCGAGCAGTACTTC. This sequence encodes CSASIAVEREQYF. V gene TRBV20-1 combines with J gene TRBJ2-7; the D is unclear. The V end lost 3 bases, the J end lost 6 bases, and 15 bases lay between the germline ends. CDR1 is DFQATT, CDR2 SNEGSKA, per germline (reference sequence). The CDR3 contains 13 residues.

This chain joins TRBV19 and TRBJ1-2; tentatively, D is TRBD1 (6 bases). The V gene's germline CDR1 is LNHDA and CDR2 SQIVND (reference sequence). The V gene lost 6 bases and the J gene lost 3 bases, with 14 bases spanning the gap. The CDR3 length is 14 residues. The CDR3 region has the DNA TGTGCCAGTAGGCCCAGGGGAATCGACTATGGCTACACCTTC. Its translation is CASRPRGIDYGYTF.

The chain links TRBV4-1 to TRBJ1-4; D remains unclear. The CDR3 totals 16 residues. Trimming took off 0 bases at V and 8 bases at J, with 16 bases between the two ends. Per the germline V gene, CDR1 is MGHRA and CDR2 is YSYEKL. The CDR3: CASSQEWTSGPEKLFF. Here the CDR3 DNA reads TGCGCCAGCAGCCAAGAGTGGACTTCTGGACCAGAAAAACTGTTTTTT.

The chain joins TRBV20-1 to TRBJ2-7, with D possibly TRBD2 on 5 matching bases. The CDR3 sequence is 14 residues long. CDR1 is DFQATT and CDR2 is SNEGSKA in the germline V gene (reference sequence). V shed 3 bases and J shed 0 bases, with 12 bases lying between them. The CDR3: CSASTRDFSYEQYF. CDR3 in DNA: TGCAGTGCTAGTACACGGGATTTCTCCTACGAGCAGTACTTC.

The rearrangement links TRBV7-2 to TRBJ1-2; TRBD1 might be the D (5 bases). Germline CDR1 SGHTA, CDR2 FQGNSA. The CDR3 covers 15 residues. V lost 1 base, J lost 3 bases, and 12 bases lay in between. The CDR3 loop is CASSLVGGFDYGYTF. The CDR3 DNA reads as TGTGCCAGCAGCTTAGTCGGGGGATTTGACTATGGCTACACCTTC.

This chain's CDR3 is CASSLEGGPWVNEQFF. For the CDR3, the DNA is TGTGCCAGCAGCTTAGAGGGAGGGCCCTGGGTCAATGAGCAGTTCTTC. The V gene is TRBV7-3, the J gene TRBJ2-1, with 7 bases lining up with TRBD2. After removal of 2 bases from V and 6 bases from J, the junction contained 10 bases not matched to a gene. This CDR3 region has 16 residues. Germline V gene lookup returns CDR1 SGHTA and CDR2 FQGTGA.

The CDR3 spells CASSYPRVAGGDTQYF. CDR3 coding DNA: TGTGCCAGCAGTTATCCCCGGGTAGCGGGGGGAGATACGCAGTATTTT. The genes are TRBV6-6 and TRBJ2-3, with TRBD2 identical over 10 bases. CDR1 MNHNY and CDR2 SVGAGI come from the germline V gene (reference sequence). There are 16 residues in the CDR3. The ends lost 3 bases at V and 5 bases at J; junction bases unmatched: 8.

The chain recombines TRBV9 with TRBJ1-3; D is undetermined. CDR3 length: 15 residues. Trimming took 4 bases from V and 3 from J, leaving 14 bases between them. CDR1 is SGDLS and CDR2 is YYNGEE in the germline V gene. The CDR3 bases are TGTGCCAGCAGCCGCTTAGAGGGTGGTGGAAACACCATATATTTT. This translates into CASSRLEGGGNTIYF.

The chain employs TRBV7-9 and TRBJ1-3, with D unresolved. The CDR3 length is 14 residues. CDR1 and CDR2 from the germline V gene are SEHNR and FQNEAQ (reference sequence). Trimming pared 5 bases from V and 2 bases from J, leaving 10 bases between. The CDR3 loop is CASSRNGAGNTIYF. CDR3 bases: TGTGCCAGCAGCCGTAACGGCGCTGGAAACACCATATATTTT.

V gene TRBV5-1 combines with J gene TRBJ1-6; 7 nucleotides match TRBD1. The trim removed 0 bases at V and 6 bases at J, leaving 6 bases unmatched. The CDR3 is 16 residues long. The germline V gene encodes CDR1 SGHRS and CDR2 YFSETQ. CDR3 sequence (DNA): TGCGCCAGCAGCTTGGACAGGGGATCTGTTAATTCACCCCTCCACTTT. Translation gives CASSLDRGSVNSPLHF.

The rearrangement joins TRBV28 to TRBJ2-1; D is uncertain. The CDR3 has 13 residues. The V and J ends lost 7 bases and 1 base respectively, with 8 bases between them. CDR1 and CDR2 (germline): MDHEN, SYDVKM. For the CDR3, the DNA is TGTGCCAGCACCTCCGGGTCCTACAATGAGCAGTTCTTC. It specifies CASTSGSYNEQFF.

The chain recombines TRBV7-9 with TRBJ2-3; TRBD2 aligns across 9 bases. V lost 3 bases and J lost 6; bases outside the gene matches: 10. The CDR3 is made up of 16 amino acids. Germline CDR1 is SEHNR and CDR2 is FQNEAQ (reference sequence). The CDR3 DNA reads as TGTGCCAGCAGCTTCAAAATAGCGGGAGTAGGGGATACGCAGTATTTT. Protein sequence: CASSFKIAGVGDTQYF.

The chain uses TRBV5-6 and TRBJ1-2; a possible D gene is TRBD1 (5 bases). Trimming took off 4 bases at V and 4 bases at J, with 14 bases between the two ends. The CDR3 consists of 14 residues. Germline CDR1 and CDR2: SGHDT and YYEEEE. CDR3 DNA: TGTGCCAGCAGCCTTCTACAGGCTTTCTATGGCTACACCTTC. The encoded protein is CASSLLQAFYGYTF.

The V and J genes are TRBV6-4 and TRBJ2-1; 8 bases align to TRBD1. The length of the CDR3 is 17 residues. Germline V gives CDR1 MRHNA, CDR2 SNTAGT. V shed 0 bases and J 1 base; nucleotides not matched to a gene: 5. The CDR3 sequence is CASSDSLRQGSYNEQFF. In DNA form, the CDR3 reads TGTGCCAGCAGTGACTCCTTAAGACAGGGGTCCTACAATGAGCAGTTCTTC.

V is TRBV13 and J is TRBJ2-1; the D is unclear. The germline gives CDR1 PRHDT, CDR2 FYEKMQ (reference sequence). V was clipped by 5 bases and J by 9 bases, with 11 bases between them. The CDR3 spans 12 residues. Written as DNA, the CDR3 is TGTGCCAGCAGCCTTTTAGGGTCTGAGCAGTTCTTC. It is translated as CASSLLGSEQFF.

The chain combines TRBV12-2 with TRBJ2-3; the table's TRBD2 call for D was not verified on the DNA. TRBV12-2 corresponds to a pseudogene. The CDR3 extends over 19 amino acids. This CDR3 is CASRSPGLAGEGSTDTQYF. CDR3 bases: TGTGCAAGTCGCTCCCCCGGACTAGCGGGAGAGGGTAGCACAGATACGCAGTATTTT.

The DNA of the CDR3 is TGTGCCAGCAGCTTAGCCTCCGACACTGGTGAGCAGTTCTTC. Translation: CASSLASDTGEQFF. The gene calls are TRBV7-9 and TRBJ2-1; D is uncertain. V was cut by 0 bases and J by 9 bases, with 12 bases left in between. Germline V gene lookup returns CDR1 SEHNR and CDR2 FQNEAQ (reference sequence). The CDR3 is 14 residues long.

The chain is built from TRBV7-9 and TRBJ2-3, with D possibly being TRBD2 (5 bases). The V and J ends lost 5 bases and 2 bases respectively, with 8 bases between them. The length of the CDR3 is 13 residues. Germline V lookup: CDR1 SEHNR, CDR2 FQNEAQ (reference sequence). The CDR3 bases are TGTGCCAGCAGCCGGACTTTCACAGATACGCAGTATTTT. The encoded protein is CASSRTFTDTQYF.

Note on this clone: Other DNA sequences in the sample encode the same CDR3. This CDR3 is CASSLGGLNQPQHF. In DNA form, the CDR3 reads TGTGCCAGCAGCTTGGGGGGATTAAATCAGCCCCAGCATTTT. V and J are TRBV5-5 and TRBJ1-5; D ambiguous. The length of the CDR3 is 14 residues. Germline assignment: CDR1 SGHKS and CDR2 YYEKEE (reference sequence). Between the trimmed V and J ends, which lost 0 bases and 4 bases, there was a span of 8 bases.

This rearrangement joins TRBV5-1 to TRBJ2-7; D perhaps matches TRBD2 (5 bases). The CDR3 length is 13 residues. Germline CDR1 and CDR2: SGHRS and YFSETQ. V was clipped by 3 bases and J by 4 bases, with 11 bases between them. Here the CDR3 DNA reads TGCGCCAGCAGCTCAACCACTAGTTACGAGCAGTACTTC. This sequence encodes CASSSTTSYEQYF.

This chain connects TRBV5-4 to TRBJ1-1; D is possibly TRBD1 (5 bases). This CDR3 is 16 amino acids long. The germline CDR1 and CDR2 sequences are SGHNT and YYREEE (reference sequence). Trimming stripped 1 base from V and 3 bases from J, with 16 bases between. Here the CDR3 reads CASSLKEGRGDTEAFF. CDR3 nucleotides: TGTGCCAGCAGCTTGAAGGAGGGAAGGGGTGACACTGAAGCTTTCTTT.

The V gene is TRBV7-9, the J gene TRBJ2-2; 8 bases map to TRBD2. There are 16 residues in the CDR3. Trimming cost V 5 bases and J 6 bases; bases outside gene matches: 11. The germline V gene encodes CDR1 SEHNR and CDR2 FQNEAQ (reference sequence). The CDR3 nucleotides read TGTGCCAGCAGCCAGAGAGCGGGAGTGATCTCCGGGGAGCTGTTTTTT. Its protein product is CASSQRAGVISGELFF.

The chain combines TRBV5-1 with TRBJ2-3; the match to TRBD2 covers 8 bases. The CDR3 contains 19 residues. Trimming took 0 bases from V and 0 from J; bases not matched to a gene: 12. Germline assignment: CDR1 SGHRS and CDR2 YFSETQ. Here the CDR3 reads CASSLARVAGSPSTDTQYF. In nucleotides, the CDR3 is TGCGCCAGCAGCTTGGCCCGAGTAGCGGGGTCCCCTAGCACAGATACGCAGTATTTT.

CDR3 region: CASSLNQPQHF. The CDR3 DNA sequence: TGTGCCAGCAGCTTAAATCAGCCCCAGCATTTT. The V gene is TRBV5-8, the J gene TRBJ1-5, with D uncertain. V was pared by 2 bases and J by 4 bases, with 1 base between. The CDR3 loop spans 11 amino acids. Germline V gene data show CDR1 as SGHTS and CDR2 as YDEGEE.

The chain couples TRBV20-1 to TRBJ2-3; 13 bases map to TRBD2. Germline-derived CDR1 and CDR2 are DFQATT and SNEGSKA (reference sequence). The ends lost 3 bases at V and 5 bases at J; junction bases unmatched: 8. The CDR3 spans 16 residues. The CDR3 nucleotides are TGCAGTGCTAGTCCCACTAGCGGGGGGGACTTAGATACGCAGTATTTT. As protein: CSASPTSGGDLDTQYF.